Listed below are T cell receptor beta chains from one sample, sequenced in a study of T cell responses to AZD1222 COVID-19 vaccine. Method: immunoSEQ multiplex PCR; TCRdb's copy keeps in-frame clones and lacks some. The sample shows fewer than 150,000 clones, approximately 90% of them seen only once. The starting material was peripheral blood, obtained on day 0 of AZD1222 vaccination. These receptors originate from an adult in good health. Each CDR3 is given with its conserved first and last residue. Each record gives: V gene, D gene, clone size, J gene, CDR3 protein, CDR3 DNA. D genes are given only for firm matches. Only part of the rows carry a size: once, few, many, or a class if the clone is expanded.

V gene: TRBV5-1
D gene: TRBD1
clone size: -
J gene: TRBJ1-4
CDR3 protein: CASRDSINEKLFF
CDR3 DNA: TGCGCCAGCCGGGACAGCATTAATGAAAAACTGTTTTTT

V gene: TRBV27
D gene: TRBD2
clone size: few
J gene: TRBJ2-2
CDR3 protein: CASSSRLAATNTGELFF
CDR3 DNA: TGTGCCAGCAGTTCCCGACTAGCCGCAACGAACACCGGGGAGCTGTTTTTT

V gene: TRBV25-1
D gene: -
clone size: -
J gene: TRBJ2-7
CDR3 protein: CASSPGGLITYEQYF
CDR3 DNA: TGTGCCAGCAGCCCCGGGGGCCTTATAACCTACGAGCAGTACTTC

V gene: TRBV7-2
D gene: -
clone size: once
J gene: TRBJ2-5
CDR3 protein: CASSYQDSQETQYF
CDR3 DNA: TGTGCCAGCAGCTATCAGGACAGCCAAGAGACCCAGTACTTC

V gene: TRBV5-4
D gene: TRBD1
clone size: -
J gene: TRBJ1-1
CDR3 protein: CASSARDRGSSEAFF
CDR3 DNA: TGTGCCAGCAGCGCGAGGGACAGGGGGAGTTCTGAAGCTTTCTTT

V gene: TRBV29-1
D gene: -
clone size: -
J gene: TRBJ1-1
CDR3 protein: CSVAVTGNTEAFF
CDR3 DNA: TGCAGCGTTGCGGTGACAGGGAACACTGAAGCTTTCTTT

V gene: TRBV10-3
D gene: -
clone size: -
J gene: TRBJ1-6
CDR3 protein: CAISAQGRDSPLHF
CDR3 DNA: TGTGCCATCAGTGCCCAGGGCAGGGATTCACCCCTCCACTTT

V gene: TRBV6-6
D gene: TRBD1
clone size: -
J gene: TRBJ2-7
CDR3 protein: CASRNEGTGNSYEQYF
CDR3 DNA: TGTGCCAGCAGAAACGAGGGGACAGGGAATTCCTACGAGCAGTACTTC

V gene: TRBV27
D gene: TRBD1
clone size: -
J gene: TRBJ1-2
CDR3 protein: CASSPGTGGYTF
CDR3 DNA: TGTGCCAGCAGTCCCGGGACAGGTGGCTACACCTTC

V gene: TRBV3-1/TRBV3-2
D gene: -
clone size: -
J gene: TRBJ1-1
CDR3 protein: CASSQAGSLNTEAFF
CDR3 DNA: TGTGCCAGCAGCCAAGCGGGCAGCCTGAACACTGAAGCTTTCTTT

V gene: TRBV18
D gene: TRBD1
clone size: -
J gene: TRBJ1-2
CDR3 protein: CASSPGQEDSYGYTF
CDR3 DNA: TGTGCCAGCTCACCCGGACAGGAGGATAGCTATGGCTACACCTTC

V gene: TRBV3-1/TRBV3-2
D gene: TRBD1
clone size: -
J gene: TRBJ1-2
CDR3 protein: CASSPGTAISYGYTF
CDR3 DNA: TGTGCCAGCAGCCCTGGGACAGCAATCTCCTATGGCTACACCTTC

V gene: TRBV2
D gene: -
clone size: -
J gene: TRBJ2-1
CDR3 protein: CASRLSDNEQFF
CDR3 DNA: TGTGCCAGCAGACTTAGCGACAATGAGCAGTTCTTC

V gene: TRBV9
D gene: -
clone size: few
J gene: TRBJ2-5
CDR3 protein: CASSGVGGYGVTQYF
CDR3 DNA: TGTGCCAGCAGCGGGGTTGGGGGATACGGGGTGACCCAGTACTTC

V gene: TRBV5-6
D gene: -
clone size: -
J gene: TRBJ1-5
CDR3 protein: CASSLGAGSLDQPQHF
CDR3 DNA: TGTGCCAGCAGCTTGGGGGCAGGGAGTCTCGATCAGCCCCAGCATTTT

V gene: TRBV4-1
D gene: -
clone size: -
J gene: TRBJ2-2
CDR3 protein: CASSQDAVPGELFF
CDR3 DNA: TGCGCCAGCAGCCAAGATGCAGTTCCCGGGGAGCTGTTTTTT

V gene: TRBV6-5
D gene: TRBD1
clone size: -
J gene: TRBJ1-5
CDR3 protein: CACHGTGNQPQHF
CDR3 DNA: TGTGCCTGCCACGGGACAGGCAATCAGCCCCAGCATTTT

V gene: TRBV6-5
D gene: -
clone size: -
J gene: TRBJ2-7
CDR3 protein: CASSYSVTEGYEQYF
CDR3 DNA: TGTGCCAGCAGTTACAGTGTGACAGAGGGCTACGAGCAGTACTTC

V gene: TRBV19
D gene: -
clone size: -
J gene: TRBJ2-5
CDR3 protein: CASSGTGTYQETQYF
CDR3 DNA: TGTGCCAGTAGTGGAACAGGAACGTACCAAGAGACCCAGTACTTC

V gene: TRBV21-1
D gene: -
clone size: -
J gene: TRBJ1-1
CDR3 protein: CASSIRTPLLNTEAFF
CDR3 DNA: TGTGCCAGCAGCATTCGAACGCCCCTTTTGAACACTGAAGCTTTCTTT

V gene: TRBV11-2
D gene: TRBD1
clone size: -
J gene: TRBJ1-2
CDR3 protein: CASSALTGSYTF
CDR3 DNA: TGTGCCAGCAGCGCACTGACAGGGAGCTACACCTTC

V gene: TRBV12-3/TRBV12-4
D gene: -
clone size: few
J gene: TRBJ1-2
CDR3 protein: CASSYNYGYTF
CDR3 DNA: TGTGCCAGCAGTTATAACTATGGCTACACCTTC

V gene: TRBV18
D gene: -
clone size: few
J gene: TRBJ2-1
CDR3 protein: CASSPPFHNEQFF
CDR3 DNA: TGTGCCAGCTCACCACCGTTTCACAATGAGCAGTTCTTC

V gene: TRBV18
D gene: -
clone size: -
J gene: TRBJ2-7
CDR3 protein: CASSPPGDTREQYF
CDR3 DNA: TGTGCCAGCTCACCGCCAGGGGACACGAGGGAGCAGTACTTC

V gene: TRBV18
D gene: -
clone size: -
J gene: TRBJ1-2
CDR3 protein: CASSPPPETAYGYTF
CDR3 DNA: TGTGCCAGCTCCCCGCCCCCTGAGACAGCCTATGGCTACACCTTC

V gene: TRBV27
D gene: TRBD1
clone size: -
J gene: TRBJ1-1
CDR3 protein: CASSPYPTGTDTEAFF
CDR3 DNA: TGTGCCAGCAGTCCCTACCCGACAGGGACGGACACTGAAGCTTTCTTT

V gene: TRBV27
D gene: -
clone size: -
J gene: TRBJ2-7
CDR3 protein: CATSRGGTTYEQYF
CDR3 DNA: TGTGCCACCTCGCGGGGCGGTACAACCTACGAGCAGTACTTC

V gene: TRBV28
D gene: -
clone size: -
J gene: TRBJ1-2
CDR3 protein: CASSLLGQSGYTF
CDR3 DNA: TGTGCCAGCAGTTTATTAGGACAGTCGGGCTACACCTTC

V gene: TRBV3-1/TRBV3-2
D gene: TRBD2
clone size: -
J gene: TRBJ2-4
CDR3 protein: CASSQERLAGAKNIQYF
CDR3 DNA: TGTGCCAGCAGCCAAGAGAGGCTAGCGGGAGCCAAAAACATTCAGTACTTC

V gene: TRBV5-1
D gene: TRBD1
clone size: -
J gene: TRBJ1-6
CDR3 protein: CASRVRDSSYNSPLHF
CDR3 DNA: TGCGCCAGCAGAGTACGGGACAGCTCCTATAATTCACCCCTCCACTTT

V gene: TRBV14
D gene: -
clone size: -
J gene: TRBJ2-1
CDR3 protein: CASGRVYNEQFF
CDR3 DNA: TGTGCCAGCGGGCGGGTTTACAATGAGCAGTTCTTC

V gene: TRBV7-2
D gene: TRBD2
clone size: once
J gene: TRBJ2-4
CDR3 protein: CASSDNSGGIAKNIQYF
CDR3 DNA: TGTGCCAGCAGCGACAATAGCGGGGGAATAGCCAAAAACATTCAGTACTTC

V gene: TRBV11-3
D gene: -
clone size: -
J gene: TRBJ1-1
CDR3 protein: CASSLAEETEAFF
CDR3 DNA: TGTGCCAGCAGCTTAGCAGAGGAGACTGAAGCTTTCTTT

V gene: TRBV29-1
D gene: -
clone size: -
J gene: TRBJ1-2
CDR3 protein: CSVEVGKGGYTF
CDR3 DNA: TGCAGCGTTGAAGTGGGTAAGGGGGGCTACACCTTC

V gene: TRBV5-4
D gene: -
clone size: -
J gene: TRBJ2-1
CDR3 protein: CASSLAFDNEQFF
CDR3 DNA: TGTGCCAGCAGCCTTGCTTTTGACAATGAGCAGTTCTTC

V gene: TRBV3-1/TRBV3-2
D gene: -
clone size: -
J gene: TRBJ1-1
CDR3 protein: CASSQGSNTEAFF
CDR3 DNA: TGTGCCAGCAGCCAAGGGTCGAACACTGAAGCTTTCTTT

V gene: TRBV6-2/TRBV6-3
D gene: -
clone size: -
J gene: TRBJ2-3
CDR3 protein: CASSWGFAGRITDTQYF
CDR3 DNA: TGTGCCAGCAGTTGGGGGTTTGCGGGGCGGATCACAGATACGCAGTATTTT

V gene: TRBV19
D gene: -
clone size: -
J gene: TRBJ2-2
CDR3 protein: CASTPGRRRNTGELFF
CDR3 DNA: TGTGCCAGTACCCCCGGCCGCCGACGCAACACCGGGGAGCTGTTTTTT

V gene: TRBV30
D gene: -
clone size: -
J gene: TRBJ1-5
CDR3 protein: CAWADWDNQPQHF
CDR3 DNA: TGTGCCTGGGCAGATTGGGACAATCAGCCCCAGCATTTT

V gene: TRBV7-6
D gene: TRBD1
clone size: -
J gene: TRBJ2-3
CDR3 protein: CASSFLGTGDLDTQYF
CDR3 DNA: TGTGCCAGCAGCTTCCTAGGGACAGGGGACCTAGATACGCAGTATTTT

V gene: TRBV27
D gene: TRBD1
clone size: -
J gene: TRBJ1-2
CDR3 protein: CASNGGGAHYGYTF
CDR3 DNA: TGTGCCAGCAATGGAGGGGGCGCCCACTATGGCTACACCTTC

V gene: TRBV3-1/TRBV3-2
D gene: TRBD2
clone size: -
J gene: TRBJ2-5
CDR3 protein: CASSQVAGGPGETQYF
CDR3 DNA: TGTGCCAGCAGCCAGGTAGCGGGGGGGCCAGGAGAGACCCAGTACTTC

V gene: TRBV6-5
D gene: -
clone size: once
J gene: TRBJ1-1
CDR3 protein: CASWGRVTEAFF
CDR3 DNA: TGTGCCAGCTGGGGCAGGGTCACTGAAGCTTTCTTT

V gene: TRBV7-9
D gene: TRBD1
clone size: few
J gene: TRBJ2-1
CDR3 protein: CASSFPLGQGPQEQFF
CDR3 DNA: TGTGCCAGCAGCTTTCCCCTGGGACAGGGCCCCCAGGAGCAGTTCTTC

V gene: TRBV10-1
D gene: -
clone size: -
J gene: TRBJ1-6
CDR3 protein: CASSESTGNSPLHF
CDR3 DNA: TGCGCCAGCAGTGAGTCAACAGGAAATTCACCCCTCCACTTT

V gene: TRBV24-1
D gene: -
clone size: -
J gene: TRBJ1-2
CDR3 protein: CATSDLPFYGYTF
CDR3 DNA: TGTGCCACCAGTGATTTGCCCTTCTATGGCTACACCTTC